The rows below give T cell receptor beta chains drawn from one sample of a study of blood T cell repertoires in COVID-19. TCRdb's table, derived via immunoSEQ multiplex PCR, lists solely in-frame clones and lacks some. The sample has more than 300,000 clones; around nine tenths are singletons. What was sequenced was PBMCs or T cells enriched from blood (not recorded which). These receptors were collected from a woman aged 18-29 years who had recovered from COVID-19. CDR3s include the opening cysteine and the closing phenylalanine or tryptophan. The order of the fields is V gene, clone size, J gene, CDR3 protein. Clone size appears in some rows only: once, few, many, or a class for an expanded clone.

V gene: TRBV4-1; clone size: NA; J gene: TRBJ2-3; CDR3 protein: CASSQEGLAGSTDTQYF
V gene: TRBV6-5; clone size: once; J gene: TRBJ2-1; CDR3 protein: CASKPGLGHNEQFF
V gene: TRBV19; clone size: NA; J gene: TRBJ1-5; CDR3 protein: CASSMVGTGAPQPQHF
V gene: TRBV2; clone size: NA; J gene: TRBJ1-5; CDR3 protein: CASRGTENQPQHF
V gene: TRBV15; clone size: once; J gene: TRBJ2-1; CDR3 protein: CATSPRGTGNNEQFF
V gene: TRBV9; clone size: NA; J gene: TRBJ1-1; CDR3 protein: CASSVTGNTEAFF
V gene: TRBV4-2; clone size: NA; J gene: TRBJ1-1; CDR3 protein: CASTASGRGLHTEAFF
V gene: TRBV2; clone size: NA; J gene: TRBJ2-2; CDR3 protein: CASKILAAGGELFF
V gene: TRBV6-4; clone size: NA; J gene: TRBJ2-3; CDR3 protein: CASSDRGRADTQYF
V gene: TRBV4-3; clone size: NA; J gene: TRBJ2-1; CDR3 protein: CASSQEGLAGGVNEQFF
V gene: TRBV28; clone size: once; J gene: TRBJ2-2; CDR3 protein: CASSLYGPAGELFF
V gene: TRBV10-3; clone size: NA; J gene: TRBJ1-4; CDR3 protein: CAISESGQLREKLFF
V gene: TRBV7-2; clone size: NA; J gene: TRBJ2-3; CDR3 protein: CASRGGDDTQYF
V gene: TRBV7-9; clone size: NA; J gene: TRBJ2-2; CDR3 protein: CASSPTSGGPGELFF
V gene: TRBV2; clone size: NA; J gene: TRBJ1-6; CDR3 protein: CASSDVVFDRGYNSPLHF
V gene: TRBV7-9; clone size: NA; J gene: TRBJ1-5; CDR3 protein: CASSPTGSQPQHF
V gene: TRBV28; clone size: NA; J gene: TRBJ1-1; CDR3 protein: CASGQVRGQIMNTEAFF
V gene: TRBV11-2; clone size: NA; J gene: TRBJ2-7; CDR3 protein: CASSHLRQGPYEQYF
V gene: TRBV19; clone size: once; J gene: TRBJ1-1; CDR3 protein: CASKLLDTEAFF
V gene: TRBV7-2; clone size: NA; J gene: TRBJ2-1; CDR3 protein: CASRSGGKNNEQFF
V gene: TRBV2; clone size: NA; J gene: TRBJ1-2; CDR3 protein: CASVLGGPSNYGYTF
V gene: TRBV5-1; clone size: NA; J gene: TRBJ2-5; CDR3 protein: CASSLGLAGGLGETQYF
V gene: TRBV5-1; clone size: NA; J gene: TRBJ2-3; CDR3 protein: CASSLAGLADITDTQYF
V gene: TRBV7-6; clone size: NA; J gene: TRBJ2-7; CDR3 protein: CASSLLVSPDEQYF
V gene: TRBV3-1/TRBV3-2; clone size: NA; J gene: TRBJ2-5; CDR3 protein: CASSQAEESQYF
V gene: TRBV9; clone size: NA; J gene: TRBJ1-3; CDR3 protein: CASSVNRAGNTIYF
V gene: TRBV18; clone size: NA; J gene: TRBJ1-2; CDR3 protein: CASSPGDSHGYTF